The 3 T cell receptor beta chains in this list originate from one sample, sequenced in a study of shared clonotypes between healthy human individuals. Profiling relied on immunoSEQ multiplex PCR, and the TCRdb table lists in-frame clones only, not all of them. The table shows about 710,000 clones, with over 60% occurring only once. Sample: memory CD4+ T cells sorted from blood. The sample's subset: CD45RA-negative fraction. The receptors shown here come from a woman aged 30 to 39 in good health.

The J gene is TRBJ1-5, the V gene TRBV6-4; the D gene is possibly TRBD1 (6 bases). Trimming pared 6 bases from V and 0 bases from J, leaving 12 bases between. Germline CDR1 is MRHNA and CDR2 is SNTAGT. This CDR3 has 15 amino acids. The CDR3 sequence is CASSLEGDSNQPQHF. DNA for the CDR3: TGTGCCAGCAGCCTGGAGGGGGATAGCAATCAGCCCCAGCATTTT.

Turning to this clone: Other DNA sequences from this sample encode an identical CDR3 as well. CDR3 residues: CASSPPDRTDTQYF. As DNA, the CDR3 is TGTGCCAGCAGCCCCCCGGATAGAACAGATACGCAGTATTTT. The rearrangement uses TRBV6-6 and TRBJ2-3; D not certain. CDR1 is MNHNY and CDR2 is SVGAGI in the germline V gene (reference sequence). The CDR3 spans 14 residues. The V end lost 6 bases, the J end lost 3 bases, and 13 bases lay between the germline ends.

This clone came up once. CDR3: CSADVRGGPYEQYF. Here the CDR3 DNA reads TGCAGCGCTGATGTGCGGGGAGGGCCCTACGAGCAGTACTTC. This rearrangement joins TRBV29-1 to TRBJ2-7; 7 bases map to TRBD2. The germline CDR1 and CDR2 sequences are SQVTM and ANQGSEA. This CDR3 comprises 14 residues. V dropped 7 bases and J dropped 2; count of bases not matched to a gene: 11.